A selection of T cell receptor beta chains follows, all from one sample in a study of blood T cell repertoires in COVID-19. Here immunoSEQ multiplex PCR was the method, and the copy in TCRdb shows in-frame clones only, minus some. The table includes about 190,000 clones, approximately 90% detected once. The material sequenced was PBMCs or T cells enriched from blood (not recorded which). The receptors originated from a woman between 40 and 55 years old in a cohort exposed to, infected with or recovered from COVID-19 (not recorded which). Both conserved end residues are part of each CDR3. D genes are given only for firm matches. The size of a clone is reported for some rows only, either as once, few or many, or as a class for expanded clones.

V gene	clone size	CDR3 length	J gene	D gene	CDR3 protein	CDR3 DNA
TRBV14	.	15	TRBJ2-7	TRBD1	CASSQRGPGPYEQYF	TGTGCCAGCAGCCAAAGGGGGCCAGGGCCCTACGAGCAGTACTTC
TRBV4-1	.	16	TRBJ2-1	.	CASSQAQEVGYNEQFF	TGCGCCAGCAGCCAAGCGCAGGAGGTCGGGTACAATGAGCAGTTCTTC
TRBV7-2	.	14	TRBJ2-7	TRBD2	CASSLNLAGWEQYF	TGTGCCAGCAGCTTAAACCTAGCGGGATGGGAGCAGTACTTC
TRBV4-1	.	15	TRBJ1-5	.	CASSHPGPSSQPQHF	TGCGCCAGCAGCCACCCTGGGCCGTCCTCTCAGCCCCAGCATTTT
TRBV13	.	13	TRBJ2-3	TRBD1	CASEDRGSMGQYF	TGTGCCAGCGAGGACAGGGGTTCGATGGGGCAGTATTTT
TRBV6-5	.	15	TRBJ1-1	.	CASSYGGGVNTEAFF	TGTGCCAGCAGTTACGGCGGAGGGGTGAACACTGAAGCTTTCTTT
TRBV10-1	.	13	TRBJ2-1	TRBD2	CASSETLAGQQFF	TGCGCCAGCAGTGAGACGCTAGCGGGACAGCAGTTCTTC
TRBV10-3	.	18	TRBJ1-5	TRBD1	CAISDRDRGPNSNQPQHF	TGTGCCATCAGTGACCGGGACAGGGGCCCTAATAGCAATCAGCCCCAGCATTTT
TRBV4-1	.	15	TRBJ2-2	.	CASSQGGANTGELFF	TGCGCCAGCAGCCAAGGGGGCGCGAACACCGGGGAGCTGTTTTTT
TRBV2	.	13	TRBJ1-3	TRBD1	CASTGTAGNTIYF	TGTGCCAGCACCGGGACAGCCGGAAACACCATATATTTT
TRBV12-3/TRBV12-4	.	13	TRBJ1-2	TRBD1	CASSLDRGDGYTF	TGTGCCAGCAGTTTGGACAGGGGGGATGGCTACACCTTC
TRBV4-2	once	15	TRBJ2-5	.	CASSQDQRVPETQYF	TGTGCCAGCAGCCAAGATCAGAGGGTACCAGAGACCCAGTACTTC
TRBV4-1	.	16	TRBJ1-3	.	CASSQDRANSGNTIYF	TGCGCCAGCAGCCAAGACAGGGCCAACTCTGGAAACACCATATATTTT
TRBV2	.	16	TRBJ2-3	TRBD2	CASSPTSGPSTDTQYF	TGTGCCAGCAGTCCGACTAGCGGACCTAGCACAGATACGCAGTATTTT
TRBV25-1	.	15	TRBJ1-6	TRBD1	CASSGRTGDNSPLHF	TGTGCCAGCAGTGGCCGGACAGGCGATAATTCACCCCTCCACTTT
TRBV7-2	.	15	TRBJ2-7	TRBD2	CASTPLAGAAYEQYF	TGTGCCAGCACCCCACTAGCGGGGGCTGCCTACGAGCAGTACTTC
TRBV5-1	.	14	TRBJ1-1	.	CASSLTGFGTEAFF	TGCGCCAGCAGCCTCACAGGGTTTGGCACTGAAGCTTTCTTT
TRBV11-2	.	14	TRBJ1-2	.	CASSPGRPGGGYTF	TGTGCCAGCAGTCCTGGGCGACCCGGAGGGGGCTACACCTTC